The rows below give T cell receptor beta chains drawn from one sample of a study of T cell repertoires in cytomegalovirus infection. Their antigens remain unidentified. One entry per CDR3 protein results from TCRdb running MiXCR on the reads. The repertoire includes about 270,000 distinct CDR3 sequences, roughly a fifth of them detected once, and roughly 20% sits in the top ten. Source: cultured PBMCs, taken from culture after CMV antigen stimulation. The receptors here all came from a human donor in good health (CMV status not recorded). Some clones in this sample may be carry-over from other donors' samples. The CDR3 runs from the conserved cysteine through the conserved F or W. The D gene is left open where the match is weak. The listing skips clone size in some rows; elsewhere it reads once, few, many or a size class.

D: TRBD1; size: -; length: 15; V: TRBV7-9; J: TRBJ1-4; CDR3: CASSLPDREPEKLFF; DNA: TGTGCCAGCAGCCTTCCGGACAGGGAGCCTGAAAAACTGTTTTTT
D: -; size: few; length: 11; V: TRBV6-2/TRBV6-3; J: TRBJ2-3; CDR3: CASSWADTQYF; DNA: TGTGCCAGCAGTTGGGCAGATACGCAGTATTTT
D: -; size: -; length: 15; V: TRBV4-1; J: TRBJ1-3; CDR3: CASSSPGHSRNTIYF; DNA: TGCGCCAGCAGCTCTCCCGGCCACAGCAGAAACACCATATATTTT
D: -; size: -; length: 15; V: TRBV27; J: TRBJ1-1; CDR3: CASKFGDRLNTEAFF; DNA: TGTGCCAGCAAATTCGGCGACAGACTGAACACTGAAGCTTTCTTT
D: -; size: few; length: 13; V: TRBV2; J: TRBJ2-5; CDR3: CASSPRARETQYF; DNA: TGTGCCAGCAGCCCCCGCGCCCGTGAGACCCAGTACTTC
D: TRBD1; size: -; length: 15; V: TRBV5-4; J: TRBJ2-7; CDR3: CASSTGQGSAYEQYF; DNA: TGTGCCAGCAGCACGGGACAGGGTAGCGCCTACGAGCAGTACTTC
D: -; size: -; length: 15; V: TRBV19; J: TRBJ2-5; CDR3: CASSIAARRQETQYF; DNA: TGTGCCAGTAGTATAGCGGCGCGGCGGCAAGAGACCCAGTACTTC
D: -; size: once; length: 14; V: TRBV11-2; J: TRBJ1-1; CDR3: CASSLSAGRSEAFF; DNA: TGTGCCAGCAGCTTGTCGGCAGGGCGGAGTGAAGCTTTCTTT
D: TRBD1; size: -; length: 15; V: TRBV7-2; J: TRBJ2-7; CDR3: CASSPTGQPSYEQYF; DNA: TGTGCCAGCAGCCCGACGGGACAGCCCTCCTACGAGCAGTACTTC
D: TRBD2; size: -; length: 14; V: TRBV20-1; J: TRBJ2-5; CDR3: CSAGLAGGSETQYF; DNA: TGCAGTGCCGGGCTAGCGGGAGGTTCGGAGACCCAGTACTTC
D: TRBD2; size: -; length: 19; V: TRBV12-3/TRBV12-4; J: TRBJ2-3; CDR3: CASSSIPGLAGLGTDTQYF; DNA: TGTGCCAGCAGTTCTATTCCGGGACTAGCGGGATTGGGCACAGATACGCAGTATTTT
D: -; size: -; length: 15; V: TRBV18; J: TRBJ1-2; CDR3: CASSPRGYSDYGYTF; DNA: TGTGCCAGCTCACCACGGGGGTATTCAGACTATGGCTACACCTTC
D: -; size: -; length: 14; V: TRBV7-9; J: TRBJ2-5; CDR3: CASSNRQYQETQYF; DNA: TGTGCCAGCAGCAATAGACAGTACCAAGAGACCCAGTACTTC
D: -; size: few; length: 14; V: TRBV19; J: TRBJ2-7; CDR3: CASTSRAGTREQYF; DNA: TGTGCCAGTACATCCAGGGCAGGCACCAGGGAGCAGTACTTC
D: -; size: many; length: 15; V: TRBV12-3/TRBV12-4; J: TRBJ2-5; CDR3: CATRPGLHEKETQYF; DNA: TGTGCCACCCGGCCCGGGTTGCACGAAAAAGAGACCCAGTACTTC